The entry that follows covers one TCR beta chain sequence. This entry comes from a study of blood T cell repertoires in COVID-19. Background on the study: T cells, B-cell-depleted T cells, or PBMCs supplied cDNA or gDNA.

The V end lost 5 bases, the J end lost 4 bases, and 18 bases lay between the germline ends. This CDR3 is 15 amino acids long. Germline V gives CDR1 MDHEN, CDR2 SYDVKM. In the source study's methods: It was from reference gene primer amplification that nucleated cell counts were estimated. Repertoires were generated with immunoSEQ multiplex PCR, while TCRdb's copy carries only in-frame clones and drops some. Clone size and the V and J calls come from that table; the DNA yielded D and trimming. The table shows about 310,000 clones, with around 89% occurring only once. The source material was PBMCs or T cells enriched from blood (not recorded which). The V gene is TRBV28, the J gene TRBJ2-7; D perhaps matches TRBD1 (6 bases). This TCR came from a woman between 18 and 30 years old with acute COVID-19. The CDR3 loop is CASSGGLPGSYEQYF. CDR3 nucleotides: TGTGCCAGCAGTGGGGGCCTACCGGGATCTTACGAGCAGTACTTC.